This TCR beta chain was sequenced during a study of cytomegalovirus exposure and HLA in healthy donors (dated by TCRdb to the late 2010s). For the wider study: An earlier analysis of some 550 of the donors reported more than 250 Gb of sequence data and 117 million unique TCR beta sequences from some 180 million T cells. Genome-wide SNP genotypes for about 55% of the 666 donors were used in a later genetic analysis, which treated that subset as a discovery cohort. The study aimed to test whether cataloging public T cell receptors could reveal signatures of past pathogen exposure. Typing coverage varied by locus: roughly 620-640 donors for A, B, C, DRB1 and DQB1; more than 500 for DQA1; over 600 for DPA1; approximately 470 for DPB1. Roughly 300 gigabases of sequencing data and tens of millions of unique TCR sequences were included in an early release covering over 600 HLA-typed donors. Every repertoire in the discovery cohort had been generated on one and the same sequencing platform. Rather than using new phenotypic data, the later analysis identified candidate immune exposures from TCR beta sequences and from how often those sequences occurred across donors. An earlier analysis of around 580 of the donors used high-throughput TCR beta sequencing to judge whether each TCR beta V gene segment behaved as functional or pseudogenic. HLA typing covered class I and class II loci at four-digit resolution. Among 350 to 400 genotyped donors of the cohort, an average of 235,054 unique TCR beta nucleotide sequences were sequenced per donor, roughly 20% of them non-productive. Because of strong linkage in the cohort, 5 or 6 DR-DQ haplotypes were treated as single units for association and clustering. Using immunosequencing, the study profiled T cell repertoires from around 680 subjects and related those repertoires to cytomegalovirus serostatus. The study combined high-throughput TCR immunosequencing, statistical association of individual TCRs with disease status, and machine learning to predict cytomegalovirus infection status. In a later analysis, previously published TCR beta repertoires from roughly 710 donors were re-analyzed and high-resolution HLA genotyping was added so that TCR occurrence patterns could be studied. Of the roughly 410 genotyped donors, approximately 81% were placed in the genetic ancestry cluster associated with self-reported Caucasian donors. Donor age, sex, ethnicity and CMV serostatus were compiled alongside the repertoire data. Along with the approximately 700-subject first cohort, a separate validation cohort of over a hundred different subjects was used. General conclusions and limits of the study: A later analysis found that HLA-associated TCR beta chains were more clonally expanded and had lower generation probabilities than equally common non-associated chains. Linkage disequilibrium might explain the correlated functional status among segregating V segments, but an unknown experimental factor could not be ruled out. Because counts were too low, approximately 15 rarely observed V segments, including chromosome 9 orphons, were excluded from the earlier analysis of some 590 of the donors. A further reported finding was that TCR beta sequences accurately predicted the HLA-A and HLA-B alleles for most subjects in the first cohort. This cohort had only TCR beta chains sequenced, and the lack of alpha or paired-chain data limited which features could be detected. At a false discovery rate of 0.05, a later analysis linked 16,951 TCR beta sequences to specific HLA alleles. A later analysis found that most CMV-associated TCR beta chains appeared HLA-restricted, with HLA associations seemingly driven largely by CMV exposure. According to a later analysis, TCR association rates differed among HLA loci, with DRB1 alleles showing the most associated TCRs and HLA-C alleles showing the fewest. Broadly in line with IMGT annotations, most TCR beta V segments showed up in productive rearrangements about 90% or about 30% of the time in an earlier analysis of several hundred of the donors. A total of 150 to 200 TCR beta chains were listed by the study as associated with cytomegalovirus. The sequencing pipeline was judged likely to have produced a cluster of highly shared sequence variants as a technical artifact. Roughly uniform sequencing depth across donors was assumed in presence/absence analyses, although this assumption may not hold. In vitro tests confirmed that a few of the cytomegalovirus-associated TCR beta chains recognize cytomegalovirus antigens. Most TCR sequences were observed very rarely across donors, whereas some public TCRs were present in many individuals. In a later genetic analysis, a missense DCLRE1C variant was associated with V-gene and J-gene trimming of TCR beta chains, and the association was replicated in an independent cohort. In a later analysis, several top co-occurrence clusters were reported to appear linked to parvovirus B19, influenza, CMV and Epstein-Barr virus. In both the original and validation cohorts, the classifier was reported to diagnose cytomegalovirus status with high specificity and sensitivity. Strong co-occurrence of HLA alleles, especially DR and DQ, made assigning TCR associations to individual alleles difficult. A later genetic analysis reported fewer N-insertions in productive TCRs among donors in an Asian-associated ancestry cluster than the roughly 670-donor mean. For the cohort, immune exposure information was limited to CMV serostatus. It was suggested by the authors that the approach could potentially be generalized to other disease states and immunological phenotypes. Because some donors lacked HLA typing at each locus, the association tests relied only on the typed subset.

This clone was seen a handful of times. Its antigen is still unknown. The sample holds no much larger clone one base away, and base qualities are not on file. In total, approximately 690 healthy bone marrow donors made up the cohort. All cohort members were sampled while nominally healthy, although unrecorded immune exposures were likely present. The donor tested CMV seronegative, placing the donor among the 350 or so seronegative members of the cohort. Every donor gave a peripheral blood sample, and the peripheral blood mononuclear cells from that sample were used for TCR beta sequencing. The Qiagen DNeasy Blood Extraction Kit was used to extract genomic DNA from the blood cell samples. Libraries were prepared through the immunoSEQ multiplex PCR assay. For the multiplex PCR, a mixture combining 60 forward primers for TCR Vbeta segments and 13 reverse primers for TCR Jbeta segments was used. The CDR3 region of rearranged TCR beta genes was amplified from genomic DNA with a multiplex PCR assay. On the Illumina HiSeq System, the amplified TCR beta libraries were sequenced as 87-base-pair reads. For the original study's pipeline: A later analysis counted tens of millions of unique TCR beta chains across the 500 to 850 repertoires, and roughly 11 million of these chains were shared by at least two donors. A nearest-neighbor algorithm error-corrected the raw reads and collapsed the reads into unique sequences, merging closely related sequences to remove PCR and sequencing errors. Alignment of CDR3 sequences to IMGT reference sequences was used to assign V, D and J gene segments. For a sequence to be retained, a match of at least six nucleotides was required to both a V gene segment and a J gene segment. Rearrangements were called productive when the CDR3 lacked stop codons and stayed in frame with V and J; all others were non-productive. CDR3 was defined according to IMGT convention as the region running from the second conserved V-encoded cysteine to the conserved J-encoded phenylalanine. The earlier analysis of fewer than 750 of the donors excluded sequences that lacked an unambiguous match to a single V gene segment. In an earlier analysis of around 600 of the donors, V segments were called functional above 56.7% productive rearrangements and were called segregating when the between-donor standard deviation exceeded 5%. A statistical classification framework was developed to diagnose cytomegalovirus status using the catalog of TCR beta chain sequences. In a later analysis, TCR nucleotide sequences were compared against IMGT/GENE-DB human TR gene sequences so that V and J genes could be assigned. In a later analysis, CDR3 sequences and most-parsimonious VDJ recombination scenarios were assigned using the TCRdist pipeline. In a later analysis, every TCR beta chain was defined by the combination of its CDR3 amino acid sequence and its V-gene family, and reads without a unique V-gene family were dropped. A later analysis removed 592 highly shared, low-generation-probability nucleotide sequences to deal with suspected cross-contamination and a sequencing artifact. A later analysis calculated a clonal expansion index for each public chain from normalized within-repertoire ranks of inferred template counts. In a later analysis, generation probabilities were computed with a VDJ recombination model fitted to out-of-frame rearrangements, and the resulting probabilities were checked against IGoR. In a later analysis, hypergeometric tests were used to score TCR-TCR, TCR-HLA and TCR-CMV co-occurrence, with a repertoire-size bias correction applied to TCR pairs. In a later analysis, false discovery rates were estimated by permuting HLA or CMV assignments 20 times. A later analysis grouped co-occurring TCRs with DBSCAN, adding TCRdist sequence similarity when clustering within HLA-allele-positive subsets. For co-occurrence clustering, repertoires with fewer than 30,000 or more than 120,000 public chains were excluded, along with a handful of repertoires with anomalous nucleotide sharing. In its TCRdb copy, this immuneACCESS table keeps in-frame sequences only and misses some clones. Where compared with another copy, unresolved V genes explain less than half of these, and the others have no known cause. V and J calls plus clone size are reproduced from that table; the DNA served to infer D and trimming. A total of some 120,000 clones appear in this sample, around 64% of them only once. The ten largest clones add up to 2% to 2.5% of the sample.

This clonotype originated in a woman aged 25-40 years in good health and CMV-seronegative. Sequencing used PBMCs.

The CDR3 region: CASSTKREETNEQYF. Here is the DNA: TGTGCCAGCAGCACTAAGCGGGAGGAGACCAACGAGCAGTACTTC. The rearrangement joined TRBV5-4 to TRBJ2-7, and 9 junction bases match TRBD2. The CDR3, cysteine through phenylalanine, is 15 amino acids long. The retained sequence is limited to the CDR3, 45 bases, with the frame set at the first base. V and J are trimmed by 4 bases and 5 bases, and the gene matches miss 10 bases of the junction. From the germline V gene (reference sequence), CDR1 is SGHNT and CDR2 is YYREEE.